The present T cell receptor (beta chain) was sequenced within a study of Ad26.COV2.S vaccination and SARS-CoV-2 variants. Study as a whole: Intramuscular Ad26.COV2.S at 5x10^10 or 1x10^11 viral particles.

Assay: immunoSEQ multiplex PCR; the TCRdb copy retains only in-frame clones and omits some. Counted here are some 270,000 clones, roughly nine tenths occurring once; the ten biggest clones make up about 2.7%. This CDR3 has 17 residues. J gave up 6 bases and V 5 bases, and 15 bases lay outside the gene matches. Germline CDR1 reads LNHDA; CDR2 reads SQIVND (reference sequence). Worth noting for this clone: Its cognate antigen is unknown.

Study-wide results and caveats: Vaccine recipients posted higher spike-specific TCR breadth than their placebo counterparts.

Treatment here: about 20 received Ad26.COV2.S at low or high dose, single or two shots; five or six received placebo; per-sample allocation not given. All samples were drawn on day 63, counting from the first vaccine or placebo injection. The clonotype originates from a person aged 18 to 65 who received the Ad26.COV2.S COVID-19 vaccine or a placebo. The chain employs TRBV19 and TRBJ1-5; 8 bases map to TRBD1. The material sequenced was peripheral blood, taken in a trial of Ad26.COV2.S vaccine versus placebo. Written as DNA, the CDR3 is TGTGCCAGTAGTCCCCGTGGGGTGGGACAGGTAGGTCAGCCCCAGCATTTT. Amino acid sequence: CASSPRGVGQVGQPQHF.